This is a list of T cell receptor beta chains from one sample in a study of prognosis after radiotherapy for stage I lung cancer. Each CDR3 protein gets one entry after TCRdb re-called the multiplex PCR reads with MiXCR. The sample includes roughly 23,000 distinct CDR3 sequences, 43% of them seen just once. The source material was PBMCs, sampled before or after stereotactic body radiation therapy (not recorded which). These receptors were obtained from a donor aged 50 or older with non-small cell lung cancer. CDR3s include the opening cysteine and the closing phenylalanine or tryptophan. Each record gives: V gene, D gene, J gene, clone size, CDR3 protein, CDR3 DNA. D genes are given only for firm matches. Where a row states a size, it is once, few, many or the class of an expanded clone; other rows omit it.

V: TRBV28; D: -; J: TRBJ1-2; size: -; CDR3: CASSLSSRGYGDTF; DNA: TGTGCCAGCAGTCTCTCCTCGAGGGGATATGGCGACACCTTC
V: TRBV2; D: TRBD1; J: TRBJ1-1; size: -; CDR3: CSSRYPQGGLGMNTEAFF; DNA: TGTTCCAGCAGGTACCCACAGGGGGGACTCGGTATGAACACTGAAGCCTTCTTT
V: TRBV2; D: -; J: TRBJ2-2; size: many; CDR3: CASSEQGHGELFF; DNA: TGTGCCAGCAGTGAACAGGGCCACGGGGAGCTGTTTTTT
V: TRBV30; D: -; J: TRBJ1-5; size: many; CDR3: CAWSRDTNQPQHF; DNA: TGTGCCTGGAGCAGGGACACCAATCAGCCCCAGCATTTT
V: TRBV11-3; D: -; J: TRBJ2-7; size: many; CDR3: CASSLGTGNSYEQYF; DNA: TGTGCCAGCAGCTTAGGAACCGGGAACTCCTACGAGCAGTACTTC
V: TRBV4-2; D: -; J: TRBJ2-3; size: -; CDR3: CASSQGDSRADTQYF; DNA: TGTGCCAGCAGCCAAGGGGACTCGCGCGCAGATACGCAGTATTTT
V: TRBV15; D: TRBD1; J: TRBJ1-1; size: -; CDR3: CATSRVRDRNTEAFF; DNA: TGTGCCACCAGCAGAGTCCGGGACAGGAACACTGAAGCTTTCTTT
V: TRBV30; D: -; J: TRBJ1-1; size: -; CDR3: CAWSVRVDAEAFF; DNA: TGTGCCTGGAGTGTACGTGTCGACGCTGAAGCTTTCTTT
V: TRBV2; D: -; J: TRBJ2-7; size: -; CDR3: CASSEAQGIEQYF; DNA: TGTGCCAGCAGTGAAGCGCAGGGAATCGAGCAGTACTTC
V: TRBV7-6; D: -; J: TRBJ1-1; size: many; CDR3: CASSLSRSRGNTEAFF; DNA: TGTGCCAGCAGCTTATCCCGATCGAGAGGGAACACTGAAGCTTTCTTT
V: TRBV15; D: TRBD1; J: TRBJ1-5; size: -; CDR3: CATSGRQGNSNQPQHF; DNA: TGTGCCACCAGCGGACGACAGGGGAATAGCAATCAGCCCCAGCATTTT
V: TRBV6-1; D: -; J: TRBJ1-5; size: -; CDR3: CASSEREGQPQHF; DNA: TGTGCCAGCAGTGAACGTGAAGGTCAGCCCCAGCATTTT
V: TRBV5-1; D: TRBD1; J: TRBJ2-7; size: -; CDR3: CASSPVDRGYEQYF; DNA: TGCGCCAGCAGCCCAGTAGACAGGGGCTACGAGCAGTACTTC
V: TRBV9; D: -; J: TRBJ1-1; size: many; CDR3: CASSRGLENTEAFF; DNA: TGTGCCAGCAGCCGCGGTCTTGAGAACACTGAAGCTTTCTTT
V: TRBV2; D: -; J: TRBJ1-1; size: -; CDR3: CAGRRQLNTEAFF; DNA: TGCGCCGGCAGGCGACAGCTGAACACTGAAGCTTTCTTT
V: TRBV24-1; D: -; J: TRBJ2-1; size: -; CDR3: CATSDWTGTLGNEQFF; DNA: TGTGCCACCAGTGATTGGACCGGGACATTAGGCAATGAGCAGTTCTTC
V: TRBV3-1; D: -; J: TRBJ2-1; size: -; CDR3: CASSGPMNEQFF; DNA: TGTGCCAGCAGCGGCCCTATGAATGAGCAGTTCTTC
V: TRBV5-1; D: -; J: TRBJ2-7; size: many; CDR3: CASGPSSYEQYF; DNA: TGCGCCAGTGGGCCTAGCTCCTACGAGCAGTACTTC
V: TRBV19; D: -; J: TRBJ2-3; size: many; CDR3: CASSNNPWSTDTQYF; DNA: TGTGCCAGTAGTAACAATCCCTGGAGCACAGATACGCAGTATTTT
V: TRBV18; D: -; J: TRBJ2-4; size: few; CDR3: CASSPPNSDIQYF; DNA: TGTGCCAGCTCACCACCGAACTCGGACATTCAGTACTTC
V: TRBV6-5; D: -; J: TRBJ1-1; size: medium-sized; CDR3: CASSYLSQTTEAFF; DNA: TGTGCCAGCAGTTACCTATCCCAGACCACTGAAGCTTTCTTT
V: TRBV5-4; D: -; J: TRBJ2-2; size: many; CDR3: CASSFKQGSGELFF; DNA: TGTGCCAGCAGCTTCAAGCAGGGTTCCGGGGAGCTGTTTTTT
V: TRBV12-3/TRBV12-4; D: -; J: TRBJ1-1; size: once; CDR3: CASSLRGEAFF; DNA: TGTGCCAGCAGCTTGAGAGGTGAAGCTTTCTTT
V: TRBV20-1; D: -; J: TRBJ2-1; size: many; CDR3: CSAAHYNEQFF; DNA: TGCAGTGCCGCACATTACAATGAGCAGTTCTTC
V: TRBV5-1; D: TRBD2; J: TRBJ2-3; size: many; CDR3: CASSLAAGERDTQYF; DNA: TGCGCCAGCAGCTTGGCAGCGGGAGAGAGAGATACGCAGTATTTT
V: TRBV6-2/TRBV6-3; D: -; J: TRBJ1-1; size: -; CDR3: CASWSGSNTEAFF; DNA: TGTGCCAGCTGGTCAGGGTCGAACACTGAAGCTTTCTTT
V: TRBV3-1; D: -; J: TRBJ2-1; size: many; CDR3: CASSQGQTGQFF; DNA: TGTGCCAGCAGCCAAGGTCAGACAGGGCAGTTCTTC
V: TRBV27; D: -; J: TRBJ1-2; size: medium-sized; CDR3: CASSLGGGYGYTF; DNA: TGTGCCAGCAGTTTGGGGGGAGGGTATGGCTACACCTTC
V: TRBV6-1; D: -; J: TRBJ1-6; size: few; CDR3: CASRLSSTNSPLHF; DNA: TGTGCCAGCAGGCTCTCGTCCACTAATTCACCCCTCCACTTT
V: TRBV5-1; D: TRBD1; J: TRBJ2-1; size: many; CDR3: CASSLGQLSYNEQFF; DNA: TGCGCCAGTAGCTTGGGACAGCTGTCCTACAATGAGCAGTTCTTC
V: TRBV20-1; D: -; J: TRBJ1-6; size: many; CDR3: CSARDHRGSPLHF; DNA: TGCAGTGCTAGAGATCACCGGGGATCACCCCTCCACTTT
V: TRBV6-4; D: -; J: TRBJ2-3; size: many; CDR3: CASSYQHTQYF; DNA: TGTGCCAGCAGTTACCAGCATACGCAGTATTTT
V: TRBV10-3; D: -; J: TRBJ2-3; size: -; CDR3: CAIRGVSATDTQYF; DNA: TGTGCCATCAGAGGAGTTAGCGCTACAGATACGCAGTATTTT
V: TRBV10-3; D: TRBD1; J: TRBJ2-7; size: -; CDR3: CAIIGTGAHQQYF; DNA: TGTGCCATCATTGGGACAGGGGCTCACCAGCAGTACTTC
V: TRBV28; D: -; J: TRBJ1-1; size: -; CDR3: CASIKRTEAFF; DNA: TGTGCCAGCATTAAGAGGACTGAAGCTTTCTTT
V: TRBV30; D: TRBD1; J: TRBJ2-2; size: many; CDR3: CAWSVTQGYLGELFF; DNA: TGTGCCTGGAGCGTAACACAGGGGTATCTCGGGGAGCTGTTTTTT
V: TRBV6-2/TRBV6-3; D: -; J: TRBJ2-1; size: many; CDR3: CASSCGQASSYNEQFF; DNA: TGTGCCAGCAGTTGTGGGCAGGCGAGCTCCTACAATGAGCAGTTCTTC
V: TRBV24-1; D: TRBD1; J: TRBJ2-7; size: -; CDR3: CATSYSLHPDRDGHEQYF; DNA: TGTGCCACCAGTTATTCTTTACACCCGGACAGGGACGGCCACGAGCAGTACTTC
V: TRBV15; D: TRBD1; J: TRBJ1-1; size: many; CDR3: CATSREDRSGTEAFF; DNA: TGTGCCACCAGCAGAGAGGACAGGTCGGGGACTGAAGCTTTCTTT
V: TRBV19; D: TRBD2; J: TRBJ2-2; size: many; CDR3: CASSIGTSGGTGELFF; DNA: TGTGCCAGTAGTATTGGGACTAGCGGGGGCACCGGGGAGCTGTTTTTT
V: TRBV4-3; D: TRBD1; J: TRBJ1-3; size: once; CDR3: CASSQDKDRGDSGNTIYF; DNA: TGCGCCAGCAGCCAAGATAAGGACAGGGGCGACTCTGGAAACACCATATATTTT
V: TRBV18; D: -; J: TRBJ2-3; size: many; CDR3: CASSPLDFTDTQYF; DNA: TGTGCCAGCTCACCATTGGATTTCACAGATACGCAGTATTTT